The 11 T cell receptor beta chains below were found in one sample sequenced in a study of shared clonotypes between healthy human individuals. Only in-frame clones appear in the TCRdb table, and some are missing; sequencing was by immunoSEQ multiplex PCR. The table shows over a million clones, with 96% occurring only once. Sequencing was carried out using naive CD4+ T cells sorted from blood. Subset in this sample: CD45RA+ positively selected. These receptors all come from a man aged 30 to 39 in good health.

With respect to this clone: Additional DNA sequences in this sample encode the identical CDR3. The rearrangement uses TRBV5-1 and TRBJ2-3, with D perhaps matching TRBD2 (6 bases). Trimming removed 4 bases at V and 1 base at J, with 13 bases between. The CDR3 spans 15 residues. The germline gives CDR1 SGHRS, CDR2 YFSETQ. The CDR3 loop reads CASSPRDRGTDTQYF. In DNA form, the CDR3 reads TGCGCCAGCAGCCCGCGGGATAGGGGCACAGATACGCAGTATTTT.

The rearrangement links TRBV6-6 to TRBJ2-5; D may correspond to TRBD1 or TRBD2 (5 bases each). V lost 6 bases, J lost 2 bases, and 19 bases lay in between. CDR1 and CDR2 from the germline V gene are MNHNY and SVGAGI (reference sequence). The CDR3 totals 16 residues. CDR3 coding DNA: TGTGCCAGCAGGGGGCCTGTAACTAGTTATCAAGAGACCCAGTACTTC. Encoded protein: CASRGPVTSYQETQYF.

The chain uses TRBV5-1 and TRBJ2-3, with D perhaps TRBD2 (5 bases). V was trimmed by 2 bases and J by 5 bases, leaving 12 bases between them. The germline gives CDR1 SGHRS, CDR2 YFSETQ. The CDR3 covers 14 residues. The CDR3, as DNA: TGCGCCAGCAGCTTCGACGCCGCGGGAGATACGCAGTATTTT. Protein product: CASSFDAAGDTQYF.

V usage is TRBV7-8 and J usage is TRBJ2-1, with 7 bases aligning to TRBD1. This CDR3 region has 15 residues. Germline CDR1 is SGHVS and CDR2 is FQNEAQ. V shed 1 base and J 3 bases; nucleotides not matched to a gene: 3. The CDR3, as DNA: TGTGCCAGCAGCTTAGTGGGGACAGACTACAATGAGCAGTTCTTC. This encodes CASSLVGTDYNEQFF.

The chain combines TRBV18 with TRBJ2-5; 11 bases align to TRBD1. The V gene end was trimmed by 5 bases and the J gene end by 5 bases; junction bases not matched to a gene: 7. The CDR3 runs 15 residues. CDR1 KGHSH and CDR2 LQKENI come from the germline V gene. CDR3 protein: CASSSRDRGYETQYF. The DNA for the CDR3 is TGTGCCAGCTCAAGCCGGGACAGGGGGTATGAGACCCAGTACTTC.

This chain connects TRBV19 to TRBJ2-1, with 12 bases that match TRBD2. This CDR3 region has 16 residues. CDR1 is LNHDA and CDR2 is SQIVND in the germline V gene (reference sequence). Germline trimming cut 3 bases from V and 2 bases from J; bases unmatched to any gene: 2. The CDR3 loop reads CASSIPSGRAYNEQFF. DNA of the CDR3: TGTGCCAGTAGTATTCCTAGCGGGAGGGCCTACAATGAGCAGTTCTTC.

The chain couples TRBV27 to TRBJ2-7, with TRBD2 matching over 7 bases. The V gene end was trimmed by 5 bases and the J gene end by 0 bases; junction bases not matched to a gene: 7. The germline V gene has CDR1 MNHEY and CDR2 SMNVEV (reference sequence). The CDR3 loop spans 15 amino acids. The CDR3 is CASSPYSGLSYEQYF. DNA for the CDR3: TGTGCCAGCAGTCCCTATAGCGGGCTCTCCTACGAGCAGTACTTC.

The gene calls are TRBV9 and TRBJ2-7; 7 bases are a match to TRBD2. Looked up from germline, CDR1 is SGDLS and CDR2 is YYNGEE. With V trimmed by 2 bases and J by 4 bases, 6 bases remained unmatched. The CDR3 runs to 14 residues. CDR3 residues: CASSVAGEGYEQYF. CDR3 bases: TGTGCCAGCAGCGTCGCGGGAGAGGGGTACGAGCAGTACTTC.

V is TRBV28 and J is TRBJ2-3; D tentatively reads TRBD1 or TRBD2 (5 bases each). This CDR3 is built from 14 residues. Per the germline V gene, CDR1 is MDHEN and CDR2 is SYDVKM. V shed 2 bases and J shed 6 bases, with 12 bases lying between them. The CDR3 sequence: CASSLDPGLDTQYF. The CDR3 nucleotides are TGTGCCAGCAGTTTAGATCCGGGGCTTGATACGCAGTATTTT.

The chain links TRBV4-2 to TRBJ1-1; a weak D match, TRBD1 (6 bases). The germline V gene encodes CDR1 LGHNA and CDR2 YNFKEQ. The CDR3 loop spans 14 amino acids. Trimming stripped 3 bases from V and 1 base from J, with 9 bases between. DNA for the CDR3: TGTGCCAGCAGCCAGTTACAGGGGAACACTGAAGCTTTCTTT. Amino acids: CASSQLQGNTEAFF.

V gene TRBV6-4 combines with J gene TRBJ2-5; no clear D. The germline V and J ends were trimmed by 4 bases and 2 bases, with 14 bases remaining between them. The CDR3 extends over 15 amino acids. Germline assignment: CDR1 MRHNA and CDR2 SNTAGT. This chain's CDR3 is CASSAPNWRQETQYF. The CDR3 nucleotides are TGTGCCAGCAGTGCCCCGAACTGGAGACAAGAGACCCAGTACTTC.